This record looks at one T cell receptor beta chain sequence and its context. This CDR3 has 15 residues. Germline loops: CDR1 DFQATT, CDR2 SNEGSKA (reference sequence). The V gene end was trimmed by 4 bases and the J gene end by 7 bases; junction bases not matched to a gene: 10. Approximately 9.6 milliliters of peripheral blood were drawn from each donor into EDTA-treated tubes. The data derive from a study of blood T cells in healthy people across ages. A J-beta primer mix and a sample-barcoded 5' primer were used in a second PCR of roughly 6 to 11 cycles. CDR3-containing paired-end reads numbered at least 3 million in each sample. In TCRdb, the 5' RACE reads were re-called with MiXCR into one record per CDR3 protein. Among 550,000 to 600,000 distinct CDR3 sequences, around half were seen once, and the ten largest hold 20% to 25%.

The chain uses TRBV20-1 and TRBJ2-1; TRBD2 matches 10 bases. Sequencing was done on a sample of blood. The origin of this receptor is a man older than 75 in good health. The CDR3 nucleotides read TGCAGTGCTATTCCTCTAGCGGGAGTAGGGAATGAGCAGTTCTTC. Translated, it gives CSAIPLAGVGNEQFF.